The entry below gives a single TCR beta chain sequence along with its context. The data were produced by immunoSEQ multiplex PCR, yet TCRdb's version contains in-frame clones alone and is incomplete. The sample shows more than 50,000 clones, over 85% of them seen only once. This entry comes from a study of PD-1 blockade in classical Hodgkin lymphoma. Study context: Patients were given intravenous nivolumab, 3 mg/kg, every 2 weeks.

Every patient relapsed after autologous stem cell transplantation, and brentuximab vedotin exposure varied. The sample was peripheral blood mononuclear cells (PBMCs), taken at baseline. This TCR was recovered from a human donor with classical Hodgkin lymphoma.

CDR3 sequence reads: CASSLKSGANYNEQFF. The CDR3 DNA is TGCGCCAGCAGCCTCAAGAGCGGGGCCAACTACAATGAGCAGTTCTTC. The chain carries TRBV4-1 and TRBJ2-1; 7 nucleotides line up with TRBD2. Germline assignment: CDR1 MGHRA and CDR2 YSYEKL. J gave up 3 bases and V 4 bases, and 9 bases lay outside the gene matches. The CDR3 sequence is 16 residues long.